The 24 T cell receptor beta chains given below trace back to one sample, sequenced in a study of T cell repertoires in cytomegalovirus infection. TCRdb reprocessed the reads with MiXCR, giving one entry per CDR3 protein. The sample includes about 490,000 distinct CDR3 sequences, less than 30% of them seen just once. The sample taken for sequencing was PBMCs. These receptors were taken from a human donor in good health (CMV status not recorded). Some clones in this sample may be carry-over from other donors' samples.

The rearrangement uses TRBV28 and TRBJ2-3; 8 bases match TRBD1. After removal of 4 bases from V and 6 bases from J, the junction contained 6 bases not matched to a gene. Germline values: CDR1 MDHEN, CDR2 SYDVKM. The CDR3 covers 14 residues. CDR3 DNA sequence: TGTGCCAGCAGTTCCGTCGGACAGGGCGATACGCAGTATTTT. It encodes CASSSVGQGDTQYF. The full variable domain, rest sourced from reference TRBV28 and TRBJ2-3, is DVKVTQSSRYLVKRTGEKVFLECVQDMDHENMFWYRQDPGLGLRLIYFSYDVKMKEKGDIPEGYSVSREKKERFSLILESASTNQTSMYLCASSSVGQGDTQYFGPGTRLTVL.

In its sample, this clonotype was seen a few times. This chain links TRBV7-6 with TRBJ2-5; no clear D. The ends were cut back, 2 bases at V and 3 bases at J, with 7 bases in the middle. The germline CDR1 and CDR2 sequences are SGHVS and FNYEAQ. The CDR3 length is 13 residues. CDR3 region: CASSLTEEETQYF. In nucleotides, the CDR3 is TGTGCCAGCAGCTTAACCGAGGAAGAGACCCAGTACTTC.

This clonotype was observed a few times. V usage is TRBV7-8 and J usage is TRBJ2-2, with 8 bases that match TRBD2. CDR1 is SGHVS, CDR2 FQNEAQ, per germline. V gave up 10 bases and J gave up 4 bases; unmatched junction bases: 5. This CDR3 is built from 13 residues. The chain's CDR3 is CAIRGGTTGELFF. The CDR3 DNA follows: TGTGCCATCCGGGGGGGGACCACCGGGGAGCTGTTTTTT.

The chain combines TRBV24-1 with TRBJ2-7; D is possibly TRBD2 (5 bases). Trimming removed 3 bases at V and 7 bases at J, with 18 bases between. The CDR3 consists of 15 residues. CDR1 KGHDR and CDR2 SFDVKD come from the germline V gene. CDR3 loop: CATSDRYGDWREQYF. The CDR3 DNA reads TGTGCCACCAGTGATCGGTATGGTGACTGGAGGGAGCAGTACTTC.

The chain is built from TRBV7-6 and TRBJ2-7; D tentatively fits TRBD1 or TRBD2 (5 bases each). This CDR3 has 16 amino acids. V lost 4 bases, J lost 5 bases, and 21 bases lay in between. Germline CDR1 is SGHVS and CDR2 is FNYEAQ. CDR3: CASSYLRGEAPDEQYF. CDR3 nucleotide sequence: TGTGCCAGCAGCTACCTGAGGGGAGAGGCACCGGACGAGCAGTACTTC.

In its sample, this clonotype was seen a few times. The chain joins TRBV6-2 or TRBV6-3 to TRBJ2-7; 12 positions match TRBD2. The junction had 5 bases not matched to a gene; V was cut back by 0 bases and J by 2 bases. The V gene's germline CDR1 is MNHEY and CDR2 SVGEGT. This CDR3 has 17 amino acids. The CDR3 DNA reads as TGTGCCAGCAGTTACTCGGTGACTAGCGGGGGAACCTACGAGCAGTACGTC. It encodes CASSYSVTSGGTYEQYV.

The gene calls are TRBV7-2 and TRBJ2-3, with D possibly being TRBD2 (6 bases). V lost 5 bases to trimming and J lost 2 bases, with 17 bases between them. Germline V lookup: CDR1 SGHTA, CDR2 FQGNSA. The CDR3 sequence is 16 residues long. CDR3 region: CASSTGDLPPTDTQYF. The CDR3 DNA follows: TGTGCCAGCAGCACGGGGGATCTTCCACCCACAGATACGCAGTATTTT.

The sample holds many counts of this clonotype. This rearrangement joins TRBV10-3 to TRBJ2-7; 15 bases line up with TRBD2. The J segment lost 0 bases and the V segment lost 6 bases, leaving 3 bases of the junction unmatched. Germline V CDR1 and CDR2: ENHRY, SYGVKD. The CDR3 totals 16 residues. In DNA form, the CDR3 reads TGTGCCATCAGCAAGGGACTAGCGGGGGGCTCCTACGAGCAGTACTTC. Translated, it gives CAISKGLAGGSYEQYF.

A few counts support this clonotype. V gene TRBV5-5 combines with J gene TRBJ1-1; TRBD1 might be the D (6 bases). V was clipped by 3 bases and J by 5 bases, with 11 bases between them. Germline lookup yields CDR1 SGHKS and CDR2 YYEKEE (reference sequence). CDR3 size: 13 residues. Here the CDR3 DNA reads TGTGCCAGCAGCTGGGACATTCGAACTGAAGCTTTCTTT. Translation gives CASSWDIRTEAFF.

The chain employs TRBV7-9 and TRBJ1-2, with 7 bases matching TRBD1. After removal of 7 bases from V and 3 bases from J, the junction contained 8 bases not matched to a gene. This CDR3 is 14 amino acids long. Germline loops: CDR1 SEHNR, CDR2 FQNEAQ (reference sequence). CDR3 DNA: TGTGCCAGCACCCCCCCCGGGACAGACTATGGCTACACCTTC. Residues: CASTPPGTDYGYTF.

Note on this clonotype: A much larger clone lies one base from this, so it may be a read error. The CDR3 spells CASRRGGTSYHEQYF. The CDR3 bases are TGTGCCAGCAGACGAGGGGGGACTAGTTACCACGAGCAGTACTTC. The rearrangement joins TRBV7-2 to TRBJ2-7, with 8 bases that match TRBD2. CDR3 length: 15 amino acids. The germline V gene encodes CDR1 SGHTA and CDR2 FQGNSA. J gave up 5 bases and V 6 bases, and 12 bases lay outside the gene matches.

This chain uses TRBV28 with TRBJ2-7; D might be TRBD1 (5 bases). This CDR3 has 14 residues. V shed 6 bases and J shed 3 bases, with 15 bases lying between them. Germline-derived CDR1 and CDR2 are MDHEN and SYDVKM. CDR3 sequence: CASRPPADSYEQYF. The CDR3 DNA reads TGTGCCAGCAGGCCCCCAGCCGACAGCTACGAGCAGTACTTC.

The chain employs TRBV7-6 and TRBJ1-1; no definite D call. With 1 base removed from V and 0 bases from J, the gap between germline ends came to 9 bases. The CDR3 runs to 15 residues. Germline lookup yields CDR1 SGHVS and CDR2 FNYEAQ. Here the CDR3 DNA reads TGTGCCAGCAGCTTAGGTCGCAGTCTGAACACTGAAGCTTTCTTT. Translated: CASSLGRSLNTEAFF.

This clonotype showed up just a few times. V gene TRBV7-6 combines with J gene TRBJ2-2, with a tentative D call TRBD2 (5 bases). The V end was cut by 3 bases, the J end by 3 bases, with 14 bases between. Germline lookup yields CDR1 SGHVS and CDR2 FNYEAQ. The CDR3 contains 16 residues. The CDR3 DNA reads TGTGCCAGCAGCTTGGGGAGTGGGCCGGACACCGGGGAGCTGTTTTTT. It codes for CASSLGSGPDTGELFF.

This clonotype has at least ten counts. This chain links TRBV7-2 with TRBJ2-3; 14 bases are a match to TRBD2. This CDR3 spans 17 amino acids. The V segment lost 0 bases and the J segment 8 bases; nucleotides outside the gene matches: 7. The germline V gene encodes CDR1 SGHTA and CDR2 FQGNSA. As DNA, the CDR3 is TGTGCCAGCAGCTTAGCGGGGGGACTAGCGGGAGCGGCTACGCAGTATTTT. It specifies CASSLAGGLAGAATQYF. The entire variable domain, with the rest obtained from reference TRBV7-2 and TRBJ2-3, is as follows: GAGVSQSPSNKVTEKGKDVELRCDPISGHTALYWYRQSLGQGLEFLIYFQGNSAPDKSGLPSDRFSAERTGGSVSTLTIQRTQQEDSAVYLCASSLAGGLAGAATQYFGPGTRLTVL.

The CDR3: CASTPMTGVRTDTQYF. DNA for the CDR3: TGTGCCAGTACCCCCATGACAGGGGTACGCACAGATACGCAGTATTTT. The chain uses TRBV19 and TRBJ2-3; 8 positions match TRBD1. In germline, CDR1 is LNHDA, CDR2 SQIVND (reference sequence). The junction had 10 bases not matched to a gene; V was cut back by 7 bases and J by 1 base. The CDR3 is 16 amino acids.

V is TRBV19 and J is TRBJ2-1, with 12 bases identical to TRBD2. Germline V gives CDR1 LNHDA, CDR2 SQIVND (reference sequence). J gave up 6 bases and V 2 bases, and 11 bases lay outside the gene matches. This CDR3 has 18 residues. The CDR3 here is CASSILAGGSLIGNEQFF. In DNA form, the CDR3 reads TGTGCCAGTAGTATACTAGCGGGAGGGTCCCTTATCGGCAATGAGCAGTTCTTC.

This clonotype came up many times. The rearrangement uses TRBV7-2 and TRBJ2-1; 7 bases fit TRBD2. Germline CDR1 reads SGHTA; CDR2 reads FQGNSA. CDR3 length: 14 amino acids. With V trimmed by 1 base and J by 6 bases, 3 bases remained unmatched. The CDR3 sequence is CASSLGDYSNEQFF. CDR3 DNA sequence: TGTGCCAGCAGCTTAGGGGACTACTCCAATGAGCAGTTCTTC.

The V call is TRBV10-3, the J call TRBJ2-5, with 8 nucleotides matching TRBD2. Losses at the gene ends were 0 bases for V and 2 bases for J; bases not matched to a gene: 14. The germline CDR1 and CDR2 sequences are ENHRY and SYGVKD. The CDR3 is 19 amino acids. Here the CDR3 reads CAISESGGRVTSEQETQYF. CDR3 sequence (DNA): TGTGCCATCAGTGAGTCGGGGGGGCGGGTGACTAGCGAACAAGAGACCCAGTACTTC.

The chain joins TRBV6-1 to TRBJ1-1, with D uncertain. Germline loops: CDR1 MNHNS, CDR2 SASEGT. The CDR3 has 13 residues. The V gene lost 6 bases and the J gene lost 1 base, with 9 bases spanning the gap. The CDR3 spells CASSMTGNTEAFF. The CDR3 bases are TGTGCCAGCAGCATGACTGGGAACACTGAAGCTTTCTTT.

This clonotype was picked up many times. The J gene is TRBJ2-2, the V gene TRBV7-8, with D possibly matching TRBD2 (6 bases). Germline assignment: CDR1 SGHVS and CDR2 FQNEAQ. The CDR3 runs to 16 residues. Trimming took off 5 bases at V and 6 bases at J, with 19 bases between the two ends. The CDR3 bases are TGTGCCAGCAGCCGCCCCATGGCGGGAATGGCCGGGGAGCTGTTTTTT. It is translated as CASSRPMAGMAGELFF.

This chain links TRBV5-1 with TRBJ2-1, with 8 nucleotides matching TRBD2. The CDR3 loop spans 16 amino acids. From germline, CDR1 is SGHRS and CDR2 YFSETQ. J lost 2 bases, V lost 7 bases, and 11 bases had no gene match. The chain's CDR3 is CASVQAAGGPYNEQFF. CDR3 DNA sequence: TGCGCCAGCGTGCAGGCGGCGGGAGGTCCCTACAATGAGCAGTTCTTC.

The rearrangement joins TRBV5-4 to TRBJ2-3, with D possibly matching TRBD2 (5 bases). The CDR3 loop spans 16 amino acids. The ends were cut back, 1 base at V and 1 base at J, with 13 bases in the middle. Germline V gene sequence: CDR1 SGHNT, CDR2 YYREEE (reference sequence). The CDR3 reads CASSLTQLGGTDTQYF. Written as DNA, the CDR3 is TGTGCCAGCAGCTTGACCCAGCTGGGAGGCACAGATACGCAGTATTTT.

This clonotype was picked up a small number of times. J is TRBJ2-1 and V is TRBV9; 9 nucleotides align to TRBD1. CDR1 SGDLS and CDR2 YYNGEE come from the germline V gene. The ends lost 0 bases at V and 4 bases at J; junction bases unmatched: 8. The CDR3 is 17 amino acids. The CDR3 nucleotides read TGTGCCAGCAGCGTAGCTCCTCCGGGACAGGGATACAATGAGCAGTTCTTC. This encodes CASSVAPPGQGYNEQFF.